This TCR beta chain was captured in a study of shared clonotypes between healthy human individuals. Overall study findings and caveats: Larger estimated richness was generally recorded for naive subsets relative to memory subsets. Sharing across four donors was highest in naive CD4 (around 5%) and lowest in memory CD8 (0.4%). Specimens sampled were limited to blood, with tissue repertoires likely differing.

Measured with immunoSEQ multiplex PCR; TCRdb has only the in-frame clones, and not every one. The data show more than 550,000 clones, around 90% seen once. Concerning this clone: Its antigen is unidentified.

Germline CDR1 reads SQVTM; CDR2 reads ANQGSEA. The CDR3 has 13 amino acids. The V end lost 5 bases, the J end lost 4 bases, and 12 bases lay between the germline ends. The rearrangement uses TRBV29-1 and TRBJ2-4; a weak D match, TRBD2 (6 bases). This receptor was obtained from a man between 18 and 35 years old in good health. Some clones in this sample may be carry-over from other donors' samples. Sequencing was performed on memory CD8+ T cells from PBMCs. Specified subset: CD45RO+ cells pooled with CCR7-negative TemRA cells. The CDR3 loop reads CSVWGVPKNIQYF. DNA of the CDR3: TGCAGCGTTTGGGGGGTTCCTAAAAACATTCAGTACTTC.